Each of the 17 T cell receptor beta chains below was sequenced from the same sample in a study of CD8+CD57+ T cells in acquired aplastic anemia (dated by TCRdb to 2016 to 2018). The sequencer was an Illumina HiSeq 2000. Profiling of TCR beta VDJ combinations and CDR3 sequences used genomic DNA as the template. Using fastp at Q25 and MiXCR, TCRdb reprocessed the public reads and kept productive beta chains. Rows with one shared CDR3 protein collapse into an entry with the most common genes and DNA. Here the sample has more than 150,000 distinct CDR3 sequences; around 65% occur a single time. More than 45% of the sample lies in the top ten. The sequenced sample was sorted CD4+, CD8+, or CD8+CD57+ T cells (not recorded which) from PBMCs. These TCRs come from a human donor with severe aplastic anemia or a healthy control (not recorded which).

This clonotype appeared a single time. The rearrangement uses TRBV25-1 and TRBJ1-2; D gene unclear. The germline gives CDR1 MGHDK, CDR2 SYGVNS. The V and J ends lost 3 bases and 1 base respectively, with 9 bases between them. The CDR3 is made up of 14 amino acids. This CDR3 is CASSEAVLNYGYTF. Written as DNA, the CDR3 is TGTGCCAGCAGTGAGGCAGTCCTTAACTATGGCTACACCTTC.

The genes are TRBV20-1 and TRBJ1-3; 7 bases agree with TRBD1. Germline V CDR1 and CDR2: DFQATT, SNEGSKA (reference sequence). Trimming at V came to 3 bases and at J to 4 bases, leaving 3 bases not matched to a gene. CDR3 length equals 13 residues. CDR3 region: CSARTGIGNTIYF. DNA of the CDR3: TGCAGTGCTAGGACAGGGATAGGAAACACCATATATTTT.

This clonotype has a handful of counts. The J gene is TRBJ2-3, the V gene TRBV7-2; TRBD2 aligns across 8 bases. Germline V gene lookup returns CDR1 SGHTA and CDR2 FQGNSA. Trimming took 6 bases from V and 3 from J; bases not matched to a gene: 5. CDR3 length: 14 residues. CDR3 DNA: TGTGCCAGCAGGTATAGCGGGGCAACAGATACGCAGTATTTT. Encoded protein: CASRYSGATDTQYF. The full variable domain, completed using reference TRBV7-2 and TRBJ2-3, is GAGVSQSPSNKVTEKGKDVELRCDPISGHTALYWYRQSLGQGLEFLIYFQGNSAPDKSGLPSDRFSAERTGGSVSTLTIQRTQQEDSAVYLCASRYSGATDTQYFGPGTRLTVL.

This chain uses TRBV6-2 or TRBV6-3 with TRBJ1-4; D uncertain. The CDR3 is 15 residues long. The ends were cut back, 6 bases at V and 6 bases at J, with 17 bases in the middle. The germline V gene has CDR1 MNHEY and CDR2 SVGEGT. The CDR3 DNA reads as TGTGCCAGCAGCCGGACCGGGATGGTATATGAAAAACTGTTTTTT. Translating gives CASSRTGMVYEKLFF.

In this sample, this clonotype turned up once. At one of its ends the junction is not consistent with the germline gene, which may arise from a read error. V and J are TRBV7-7 and TRBJ1-3, with D tentatively TRBD1 (5 bases). The CDR3 consists of 15 residues. CDR1 is SSHAT, CDR2 FNYEAQ, per germline (reference sequence). In DNA, the CDR3 is TGTGCTAGCAGCAAAAGTGGGGGATCAGGAAACACCATATATTTT. Translation gives CASSKSGGSGNTIYF. Using reference TRBV7-7 and TRBJ1-3 for the parts outside the CDR3, the full variable domain is GAGVSQSPRYKVTKRGQDVTLRCDPISSHATLYWYQQALGQGPEFLTYFNYEAQPDKSGLPSDRFSAERPEGSISTLTIQRTEQRDSAMYRCASSKSGGSGNTIYFGEGSWLTVV.

This clonotype was seen just once. V usage is TRBV7-3 and J usage is TRBJ2-3; 7 bases map to TRBD1. The V gene's germline CDR1 is SGHTA and CDR2 FQGTGA. Losses at the gene ends were 5 bases for V and 4 bases for J; bases not matched to a gene: 3. This CDR3 is built from 13 residues. CDR3 in DNA: TGTGCCAGCAGCCGACAGGGAGCAGATACGCAGTATTTT. Translated, it gives CASSRQGADTQYF.

This chain joins TRBV10-3 and TRBJ2-7; 9 bases map to TRBD2. Germline trimming cut 6 bases from V and 1 base from J; bases unmatched to any gene: 10. CDR1 is ENHRY and CDR2 is SYGVKD in the germline V gene. CDR3 length: 16 amino acids. In DNA form, the CDR3 reads TGTGCCATCAGATCGCGGGAGGGCGAAGGGTCCTACGAGCAGTACTTC. Protein: CAIRSREGEGSYEQYF.

This clonotype appeared many times. The chain couples TRBV7-3 to TRBJ2-3, with TRBD1 as a possible D gene (6 bases). Trimming removed 5 bases from V and 6 bases from J, with 12 bases in between. The CDR3 extends over 13 amino acids. Germline V gene sequence: CDR1 SGHTA, CDR2 FQGTGA. As DNA, the CDR3 is TGTGCCAGCAGCGGGGACAATGGGGATACGCAGTATTTT. Amino acid sequence: CASSGDNGDTQYF.

The chain has TRBV12-3 or TRBV12-4 and TRBJ1-2, with 8 bases identical to TRBD1. There are 14 residues in the CDR3. Germline trimming cut 6 bases from V and 8 bases from J; bases unmatched to any gene: 11. The CDR3 DNA is TGTGCCAGCAGCCCTAGCCGGACAGGGTTCGGCTACACCTTC. This sequence encodes CASSPSRTGFGYTF.

This clonotype was observed many times. The chain has TRBV27 and TRBJ1-5; no clear D. Trimming removed 4 bases from V and 5 bases from J, with 15 bases in between. CDR1 is MNHEY, CDR2 SMNVEV, per germline (reference sequence). The CDR3 extends over 15 amino acids. The CDR3 DNA follows: TGTGCCAGCAGTTCACAGTATAGCTGGGATCAGCCCCAGCATTTT. This gives the protein CASSSQYSWDQPQHF.

The chain's CDR3 is CASSLVPGGSYGYTF. CDR3 DNA: TGTGCCAGCAGCTTAGTACCGGGAGGGTCTTATGGCTACACCTTC. The V gene is TRBV7-9, the J gene TRBJ1-2; no definite D call. The germline V gene encodes CDR1 SEHNR and CDR2 FQNEAQ (reference sequence). This CDR3 has 15 amino acids. Deletions cut 1 base from V and 5 bases from J, with 14 bases between. Looking up the rest from reference TRBV7-9 and TRBJ1-2 gives the full variable domain: DTGVSQNPRHKITKRGQNVTFRCDPISEHNRLYWYRQTLGQGPEFLTYFQNEAQLEKSRLLSDRFSAERPKGSFSTLEIQRTEQGDSAMYLCASSLVPGGSYGYTFGSGTRLTVV.

This clonotype is medium-sized by share. This chain connects TRBV7-3 to TRBJ1-1, with unresolved D. V lost 1 base, J lost 1 base, and 10 bases lay in between. The germline CDR1 and CDR2 sequences are SGHTA and FQGTGA. The CDR3 consists of 15 residues. The CDR3 nucleotides are TGTGCCAGCAGCTTAATCCTGGTCGGGAACACTGAAGCTTTCTTT. Translation: CASSLILVGNTEAFF.

This clonotype was detected only once. At one end the junction does not follow the germline gene, possibly because of a read error. The chain recombines TRBV5-4 with TRBJ2-5; no firm D call. Germline-derived CDR1 and CDR2 are SGHNT and YYREEE (reference sequence). CDR3 length: 12 residues. CDR3 DNA: TGTGCCAGCAACTTGGGTCAAGAGACCCAGTACTTC. This encodes CASNLGQETQYF.

A word on this clonotype: The junction does not match germline at one end; this may be a read error. The chain is built from TRBV7-9 and TRBJ1-2; TRBD1 matches at 10 bases. Germline values: CDR1 SEHNR, CDR2 FQNEAQ (reference sequence). CDR3 length equals 16 residues. Written as DNA, the CDR3 is TGCGCCAGCAGCCAAGATAGGACAGGGGGTCCGGATGGCTACACCTTC. This translates into CASSQDRTGGPDGYTF.

The chain has TRBV2 and TRBJ1-1; 8 nucleotides line up with TRBD1. V lost 6 bases to trimming and J lost 3 bases; unmatched junction nucleotides: 3. The CDR3 is made up of 13 amino acids. The germline V gene encodes CDR1 SNHLY and CDR2 FYNNEI. The CDR3 DNA reads TGTGCCAGCAGGGACAGGGTGGACACTGAAGCTTTCTTT. Its protein product is CASRDRVDTEAFF.

This clonotype was counted once. This chain links TRBV24-1 with TRBJ1-1; the D is unclear. The germline V gene has CDR1 KGHDR and CDR2 SFDVKD. Trimming removed 3 bases from V and 1 base from J, with 8 bases in between. This CDR3 region has 14 residues. DNA for the CDR3: TGTGCCACCAGTGATACCGGACGGAACACTGAAGCTTTCTTT. The encoded protein is CATSDTGRNTEAFF.

J is TRBJ1-5 and V is TRBV6-1; D might be TRBD1 (6 bases). The CDR3 has 14 amino acids. The V gene lost 6 bases and the J gene lost 1 base, with 10 bases spanning the gap. Germline V gene sequence: CDR1 MNHNS, CDR2 SASEGT. CDR3 residues: CASRTGASNQPQHF. Here the CDR3 DNA reads TGTGCCAGCAGAACGGGGGCGAGCAATCAGCCCCAGCATTTT.